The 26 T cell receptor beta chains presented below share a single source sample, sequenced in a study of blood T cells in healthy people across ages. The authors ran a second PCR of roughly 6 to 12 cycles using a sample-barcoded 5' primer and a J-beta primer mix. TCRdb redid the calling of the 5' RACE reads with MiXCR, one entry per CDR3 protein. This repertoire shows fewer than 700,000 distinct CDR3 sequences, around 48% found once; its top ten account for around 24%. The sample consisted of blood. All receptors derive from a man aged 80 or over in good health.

CDR3 sequence (DNA): TGTGCCAGCAGCGTAACCCCCACTGGGCAGGAGACCCAGTACTTC. Translated, it gives CASSVTPTGQETQYF. The chain links TRBV9 to TRBJ2-5; D not resolved. Per the germline V gene, CDR1 is SGDLS and CDR2 is YYNGEE. The V and J ends lost 1 base and 5 bases respectively, with 15 bases between them. This CDR3 spans 15 amino acids.

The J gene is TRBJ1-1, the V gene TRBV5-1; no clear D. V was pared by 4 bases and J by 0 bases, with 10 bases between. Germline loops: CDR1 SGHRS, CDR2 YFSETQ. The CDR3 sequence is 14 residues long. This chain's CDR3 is CASSAYTMNTEAFF. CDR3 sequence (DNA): TGCGCCAGCAGCGCGTACACCATGAACACTGAAGCTTTCTTT. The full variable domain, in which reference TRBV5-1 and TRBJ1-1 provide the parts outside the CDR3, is KAGVTQTPRYLIKTRGQQVTLSCSPISGHRSVSWYQQTPGQGLQFLFEYFSETQRNKGNFPGRFSGRQFSNSRSEMNVSTLELGDSALYLCASSAYTMNTEAFFGQGTRLTVV.

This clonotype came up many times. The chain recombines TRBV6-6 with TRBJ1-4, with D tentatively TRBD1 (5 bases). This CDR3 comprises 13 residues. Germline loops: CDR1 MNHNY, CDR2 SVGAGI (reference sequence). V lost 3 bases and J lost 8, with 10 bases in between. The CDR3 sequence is CASSYEGAEKLFF. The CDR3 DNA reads TGTGCCAGCAGTTATGAAGGGGCAGAAAAACTGTTTTTT.

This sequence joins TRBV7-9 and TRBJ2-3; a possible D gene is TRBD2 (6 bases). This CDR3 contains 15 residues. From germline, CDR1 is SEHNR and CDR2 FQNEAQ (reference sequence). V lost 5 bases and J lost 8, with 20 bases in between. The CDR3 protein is CASSRVAAGLGTQYF. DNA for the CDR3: TGTGCCAGCAGCCGGGTAGCGGCGGGCTTGGGTACGCAGTATTTT.

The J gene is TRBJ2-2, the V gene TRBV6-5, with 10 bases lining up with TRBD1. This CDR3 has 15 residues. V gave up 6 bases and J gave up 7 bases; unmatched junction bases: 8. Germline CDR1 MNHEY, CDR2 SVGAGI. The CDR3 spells CASRPGQGIVGELFF. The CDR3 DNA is TGTGCCAGCAGACCGGGACAGGGGATCGTCGGGGAGCTGTTTTTT.

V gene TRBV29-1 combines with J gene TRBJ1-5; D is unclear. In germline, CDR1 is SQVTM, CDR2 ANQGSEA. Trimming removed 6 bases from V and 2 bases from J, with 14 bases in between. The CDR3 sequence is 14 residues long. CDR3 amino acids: CSVVGRVGNQPQHF. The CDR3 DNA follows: TGCAGCGTGGTAGGACGGGTAGGCAATCAGCCCCAGCATTTT. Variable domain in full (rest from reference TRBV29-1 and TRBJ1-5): SAVISQKPSRDICQRGTSLTIQCQVDSQVTMMFWYRQQPGQSLTLIATANQGSEATYESGFVIDKFPISRPNLTFSTLTVSNMSPEDSSIYLCSVVGRVGNQPQHFGDGTRLSIL.

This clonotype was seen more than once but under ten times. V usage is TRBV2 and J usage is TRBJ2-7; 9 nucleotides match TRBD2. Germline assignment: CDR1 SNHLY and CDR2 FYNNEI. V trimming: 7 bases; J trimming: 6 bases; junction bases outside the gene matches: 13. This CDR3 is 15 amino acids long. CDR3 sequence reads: CASKGAGGPFSEQYF. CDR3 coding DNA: TGTGCCAGCAAGGGTGCGGGAGGGCCTTTCAGCGAGCAGTACTTC.

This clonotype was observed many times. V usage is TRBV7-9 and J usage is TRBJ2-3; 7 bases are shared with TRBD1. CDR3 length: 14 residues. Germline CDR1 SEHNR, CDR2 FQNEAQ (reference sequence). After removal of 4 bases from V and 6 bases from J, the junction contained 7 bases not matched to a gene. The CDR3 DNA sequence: TGTGCCAGCAGCTACGGGACAGCCCGGGATACGCAGTATTTT. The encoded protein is CASSYGTARDTQYF.

The CDR3 loop reads CASGLRVAGDNEQFF. The DNA for the CDR3 is TGTGCTAGTGGTTTGAGGGTAGCGGGAGACAATGAGCAGTTCTTC. The chain combines TRBV12-5 with TRBJ2-1, with 9 bases matching TRBD2. The V gene's germline CDR1 is LGHNT and CDR2 FRNRAP. V shed 2 bases, J shed 5 bases, and the junction held 4 bases outside the gene matches. This CDR3 is built from 15 residues.

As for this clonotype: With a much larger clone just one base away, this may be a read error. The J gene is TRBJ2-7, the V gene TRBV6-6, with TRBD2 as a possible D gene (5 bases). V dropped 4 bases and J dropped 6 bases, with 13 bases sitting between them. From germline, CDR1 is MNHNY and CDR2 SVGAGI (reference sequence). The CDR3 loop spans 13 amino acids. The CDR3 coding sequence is TGTGCCAGCAGTTCCGGGGAAGGGTTCGAGCAGTACTTC. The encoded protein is CASSSGEGFEQYF.

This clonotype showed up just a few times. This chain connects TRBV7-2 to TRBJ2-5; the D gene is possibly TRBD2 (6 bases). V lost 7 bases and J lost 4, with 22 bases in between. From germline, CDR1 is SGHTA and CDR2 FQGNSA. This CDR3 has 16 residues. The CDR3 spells CASIQRRDGSSETQYF. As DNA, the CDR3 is TGTGCCAGCATCCAACGGAGGGACGGATCCTCAGAGACCCAGTACTTC.

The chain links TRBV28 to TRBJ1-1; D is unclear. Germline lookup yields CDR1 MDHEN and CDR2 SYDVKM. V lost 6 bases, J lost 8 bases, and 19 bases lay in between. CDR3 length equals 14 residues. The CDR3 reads CASSEVGPKGEAFF. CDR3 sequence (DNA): TGTGCCAGCAGCGAAGTGGGCCCAAAAGGGGAAGCTTTCTTT.

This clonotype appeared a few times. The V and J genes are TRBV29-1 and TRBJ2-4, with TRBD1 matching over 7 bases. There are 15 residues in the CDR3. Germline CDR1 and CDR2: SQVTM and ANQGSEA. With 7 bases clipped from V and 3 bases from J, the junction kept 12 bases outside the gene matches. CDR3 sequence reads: CSAVRTGDDKNIQYF. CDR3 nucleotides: TGCAGCGCTGTTAGAACAGGGGACGACAAAAACATTCAGTACTTC.

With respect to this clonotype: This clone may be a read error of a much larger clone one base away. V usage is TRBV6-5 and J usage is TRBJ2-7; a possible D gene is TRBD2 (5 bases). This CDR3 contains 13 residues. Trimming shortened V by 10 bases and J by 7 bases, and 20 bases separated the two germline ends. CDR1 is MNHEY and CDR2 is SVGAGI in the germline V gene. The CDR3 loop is CATRVPLTGEQYF. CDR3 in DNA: TGTGCCACCCGAGTACCTCTTACGGGGGAGCAGTACTTC.

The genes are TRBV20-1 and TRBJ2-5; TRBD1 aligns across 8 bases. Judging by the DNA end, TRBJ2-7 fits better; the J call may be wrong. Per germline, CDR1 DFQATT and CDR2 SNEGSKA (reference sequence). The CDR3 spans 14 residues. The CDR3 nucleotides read TGCAGTGCTCAATCACCGGGACAGGTCCACGAGCAGTACTTC. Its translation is CSAQSPGQVHEQYF.

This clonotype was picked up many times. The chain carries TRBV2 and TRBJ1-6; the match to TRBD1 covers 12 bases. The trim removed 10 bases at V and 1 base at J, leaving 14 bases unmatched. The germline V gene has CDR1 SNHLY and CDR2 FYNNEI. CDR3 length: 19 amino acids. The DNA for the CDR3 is TGTGCCACCATCCCCGGAGGGACAGGGGGCGCGTCCTATAATTCACCCCTCCACTTT. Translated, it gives CATIPGGTGGASYNSPLHF. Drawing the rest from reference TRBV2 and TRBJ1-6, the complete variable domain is EPEVTQTPSHQVTQMGQEVILRCVPISNHLYFYWYRQILGQKVEFLVSFYNNEISEKSEIFDDQFSVERPDGSNFTLKIRSTKLEDSAMYFCATIPGGTGGASYNSPLHFGNGTRLTVT.

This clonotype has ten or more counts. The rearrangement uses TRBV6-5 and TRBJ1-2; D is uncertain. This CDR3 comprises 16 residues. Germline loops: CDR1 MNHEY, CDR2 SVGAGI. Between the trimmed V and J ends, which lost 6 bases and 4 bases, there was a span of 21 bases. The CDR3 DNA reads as TGTGCCAGCAGCCCCAAGGTGCTAGCGAGGAGCTATGGCTACACCTTC. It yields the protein CASSPKVLARSYGYTF.

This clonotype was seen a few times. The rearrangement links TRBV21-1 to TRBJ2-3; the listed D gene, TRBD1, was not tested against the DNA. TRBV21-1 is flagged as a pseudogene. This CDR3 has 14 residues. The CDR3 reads CASGPGTNTDTQYF. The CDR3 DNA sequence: TGTGCCAGCGGCCCCGGGACTAACACAGATACGCAGTATTTT.

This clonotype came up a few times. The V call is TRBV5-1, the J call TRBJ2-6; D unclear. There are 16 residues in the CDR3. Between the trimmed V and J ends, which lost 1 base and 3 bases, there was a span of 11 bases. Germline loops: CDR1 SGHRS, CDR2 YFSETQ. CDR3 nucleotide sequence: TGCGCCAGCAGCTTGACCACTGGGGTTGGGGCCAACGTCCTGACTTTC. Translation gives CASSLTTGVGANVLTF.

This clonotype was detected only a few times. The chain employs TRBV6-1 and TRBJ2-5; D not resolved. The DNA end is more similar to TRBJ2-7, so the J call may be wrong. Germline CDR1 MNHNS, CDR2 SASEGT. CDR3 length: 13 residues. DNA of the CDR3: TGTGCCAGCTTACGACACGATACCTACGAGCAGTACTTC. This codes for CASLRHDTYEQYF.

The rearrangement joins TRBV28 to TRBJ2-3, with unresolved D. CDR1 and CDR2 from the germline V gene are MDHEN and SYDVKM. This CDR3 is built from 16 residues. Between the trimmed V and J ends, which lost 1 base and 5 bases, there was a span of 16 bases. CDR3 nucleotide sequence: TGTGCCAGCAGTTTATCGGGCCCGGCGGACGGAGATACGCAGTATTTT. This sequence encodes CASSLSGPADGDTQYF.

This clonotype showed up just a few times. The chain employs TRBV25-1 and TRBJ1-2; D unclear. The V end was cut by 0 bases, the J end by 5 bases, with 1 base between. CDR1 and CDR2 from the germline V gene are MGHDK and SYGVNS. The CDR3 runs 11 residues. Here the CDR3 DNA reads TGTGCCAGCAGTGAATATTATGGCTACACCTTC. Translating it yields CASSEYYGYTF.

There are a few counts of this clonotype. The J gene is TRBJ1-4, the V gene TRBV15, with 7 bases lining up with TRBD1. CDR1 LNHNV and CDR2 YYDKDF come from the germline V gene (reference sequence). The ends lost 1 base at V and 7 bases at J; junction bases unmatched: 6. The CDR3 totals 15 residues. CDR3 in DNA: TGTGCCACCAGCAGAGTAACAGGGGAGGCTGAAAAACTGTTTTTT. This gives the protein CATSRVTGEAEKLFF.

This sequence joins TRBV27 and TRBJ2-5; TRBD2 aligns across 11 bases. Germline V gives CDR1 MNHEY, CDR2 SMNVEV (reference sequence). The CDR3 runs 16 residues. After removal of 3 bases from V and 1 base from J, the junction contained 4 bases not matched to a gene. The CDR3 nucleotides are TGTGCCAGCAGTTTGGGTAGCGGGGGGGCCCAAGAGACCCAGTACTTC. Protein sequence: CASSLGSGGAQETQYF.

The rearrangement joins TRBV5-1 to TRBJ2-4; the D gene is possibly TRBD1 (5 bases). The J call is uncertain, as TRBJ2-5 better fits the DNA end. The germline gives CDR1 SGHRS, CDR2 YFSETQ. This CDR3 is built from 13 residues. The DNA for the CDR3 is TGCGCCAGCAGCTTACAGGAGAAAGAGACCCAGTACTTC. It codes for CASSLQEKETQYF.

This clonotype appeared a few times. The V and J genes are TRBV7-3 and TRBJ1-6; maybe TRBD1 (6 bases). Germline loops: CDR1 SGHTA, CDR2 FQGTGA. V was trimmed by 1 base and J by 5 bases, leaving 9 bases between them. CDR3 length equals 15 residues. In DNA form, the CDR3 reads TGTGCCAGCAGCTTAATGACAGGAGATAATTCACCCCTCCACTTT. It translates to CASSLMTGDNSPLHF.